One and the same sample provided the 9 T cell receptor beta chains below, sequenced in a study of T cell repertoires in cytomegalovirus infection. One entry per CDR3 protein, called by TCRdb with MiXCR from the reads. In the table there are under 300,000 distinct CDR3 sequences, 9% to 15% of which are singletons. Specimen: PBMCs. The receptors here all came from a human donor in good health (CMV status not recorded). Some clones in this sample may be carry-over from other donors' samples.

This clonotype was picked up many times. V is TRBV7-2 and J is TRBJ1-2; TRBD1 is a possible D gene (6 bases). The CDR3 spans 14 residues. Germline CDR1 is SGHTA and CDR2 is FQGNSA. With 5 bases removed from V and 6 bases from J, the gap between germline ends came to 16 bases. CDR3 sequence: CASSPVGTKNGYTF. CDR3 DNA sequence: TGTGCCAGCAGCCCAGTAGGGACAAAGAATGGCTACACCTTC.

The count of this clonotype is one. DNA for the CDR3: TGCGCCAGCAGCGTCGCAGGCCGGGGCGAGCAGTACTTC. It yields the protein CASSVAGRGEQYF. The chain carries TRBV4-3 and TRBJ2-7; tentatively, D is TRBD2 (5 bases). The CDR3 runs 13 residues. The germline V and J ends were trimmed by 5 bases and 6 bases, with 14 bases remaining between them. Germline lookup yields CDR1 LGHNA and CDR2 YSLEER.

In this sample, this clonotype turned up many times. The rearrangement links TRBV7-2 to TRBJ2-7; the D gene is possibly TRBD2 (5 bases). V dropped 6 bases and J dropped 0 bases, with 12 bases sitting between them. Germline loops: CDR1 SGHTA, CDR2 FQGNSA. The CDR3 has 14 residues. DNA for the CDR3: TGTGCCAGCAGACCCCCGGGAAGCTCCTACGAGCAGTACTTC. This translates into CASRPPGSSYEQYF.

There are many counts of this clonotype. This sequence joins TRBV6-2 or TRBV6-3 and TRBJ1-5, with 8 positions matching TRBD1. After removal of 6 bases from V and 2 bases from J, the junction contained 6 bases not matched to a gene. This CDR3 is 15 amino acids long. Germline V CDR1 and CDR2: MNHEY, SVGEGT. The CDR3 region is CASRPGQVGNQPQHF. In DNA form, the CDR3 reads TGTGCCAGCAGACCGGGACAGGTTGGCAATCAGCCCCAGCATTTT.

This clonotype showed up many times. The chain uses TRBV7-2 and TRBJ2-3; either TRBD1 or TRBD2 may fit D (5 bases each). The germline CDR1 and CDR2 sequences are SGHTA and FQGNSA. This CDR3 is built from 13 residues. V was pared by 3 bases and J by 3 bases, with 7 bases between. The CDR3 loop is CASSFGGTDTQYF. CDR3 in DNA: TGTGCCAGCAGCTTTGGGGGTACAGATACGCAGTATTTT.

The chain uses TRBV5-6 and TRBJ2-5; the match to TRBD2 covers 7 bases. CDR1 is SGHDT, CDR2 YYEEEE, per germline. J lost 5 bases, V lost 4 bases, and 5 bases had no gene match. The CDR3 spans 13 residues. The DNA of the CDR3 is TGTGCCAGCAGCCCCAGCGGGATTGAGACCCAGTACTTC. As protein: CASSPSGIETQYF. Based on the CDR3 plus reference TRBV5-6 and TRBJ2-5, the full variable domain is DAGVTQSPTHLIKTRGQQVTLRCSPKSGHDTVSWYQQALGQGPQFIFQYYEEEERQRGNFPDRFSGHQFPNYSSELNVNALLLGDSALYLCASSPSGIETQYFGPGTRLLVL.

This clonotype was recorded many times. DNA of the CDR3: TGTGCCAGCAGCCTCAGCAGGGAGTGGTCACCCCTCCACTTT. Protein product: CASSLSREWSPLHF. The rearrangement joins TRBV7-6 to TRBJ1-6, with D possibly matching TRBD1 (5 bases). The CDR3 is 14 amino acids. Germline V gives CDR1 SGHVS, CDR2 FNYEAQ. Trimming removed 5 bases at V and 10 bases at J, with 15 bases between.

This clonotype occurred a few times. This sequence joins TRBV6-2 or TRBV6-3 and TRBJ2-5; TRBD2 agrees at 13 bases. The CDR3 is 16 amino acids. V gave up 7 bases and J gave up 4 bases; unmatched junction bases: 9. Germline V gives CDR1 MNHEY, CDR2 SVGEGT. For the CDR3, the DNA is TGTGCCAGCACCTTAGGACTAGCGGGAGTATCAGAGACCCAGTACTTC. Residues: CASTLGLAGVSETQYF.

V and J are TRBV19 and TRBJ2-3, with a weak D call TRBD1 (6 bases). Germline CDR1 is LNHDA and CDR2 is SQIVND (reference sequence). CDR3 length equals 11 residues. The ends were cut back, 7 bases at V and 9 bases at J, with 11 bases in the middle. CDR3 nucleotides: TGTGCCAGTACCCAAACAGGGACGCAGTATTTT. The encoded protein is CASTQTGTQYF.